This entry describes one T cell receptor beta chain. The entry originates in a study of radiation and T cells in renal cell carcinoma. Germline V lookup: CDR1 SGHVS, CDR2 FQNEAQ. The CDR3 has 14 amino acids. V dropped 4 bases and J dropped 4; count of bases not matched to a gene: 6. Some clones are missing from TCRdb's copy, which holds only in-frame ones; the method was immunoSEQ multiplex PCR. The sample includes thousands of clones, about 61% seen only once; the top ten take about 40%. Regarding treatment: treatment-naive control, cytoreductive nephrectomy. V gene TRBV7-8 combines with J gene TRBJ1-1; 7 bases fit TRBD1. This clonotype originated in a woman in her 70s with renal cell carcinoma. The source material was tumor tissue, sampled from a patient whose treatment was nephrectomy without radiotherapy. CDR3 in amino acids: CASSSRQGGTEAFF. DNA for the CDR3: TGTGCCAGCAGCTCAAGACAGGGAGGCACTGAAGCTTTCTTT.